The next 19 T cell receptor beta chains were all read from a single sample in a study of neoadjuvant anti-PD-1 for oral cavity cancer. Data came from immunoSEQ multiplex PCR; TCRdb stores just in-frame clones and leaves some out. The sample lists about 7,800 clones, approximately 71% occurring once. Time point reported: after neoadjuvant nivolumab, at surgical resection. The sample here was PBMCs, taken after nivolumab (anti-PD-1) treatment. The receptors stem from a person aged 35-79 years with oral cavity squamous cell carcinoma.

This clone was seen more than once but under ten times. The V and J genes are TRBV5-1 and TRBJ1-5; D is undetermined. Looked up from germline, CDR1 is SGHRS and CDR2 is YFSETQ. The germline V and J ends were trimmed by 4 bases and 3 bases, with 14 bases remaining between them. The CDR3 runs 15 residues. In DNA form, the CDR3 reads TGCGCCAGCAGCATTGCCCCTGATTACAATCAGCCCCAGCATTTT. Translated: CASSIAPDYNQPQHF.

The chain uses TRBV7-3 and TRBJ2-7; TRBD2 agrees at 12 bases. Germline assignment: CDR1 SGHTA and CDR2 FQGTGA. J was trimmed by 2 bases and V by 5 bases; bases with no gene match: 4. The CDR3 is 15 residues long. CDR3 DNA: TGTGCCAGCAGCAGAGGACTAGCGGGGACCTACGAGCAGTACTTC. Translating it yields CASSRGLAGTYEQYF.

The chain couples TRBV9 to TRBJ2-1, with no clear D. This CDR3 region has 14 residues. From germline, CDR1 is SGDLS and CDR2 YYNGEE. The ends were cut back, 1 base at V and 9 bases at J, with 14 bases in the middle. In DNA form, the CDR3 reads TGTGCCAGCAGCGTATCTGTTGCTATCAGTGAGCAGTTCTTC. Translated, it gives CASSVSVAISEQFF. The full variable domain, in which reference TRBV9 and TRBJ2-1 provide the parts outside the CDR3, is DSGVTQTPKHLITATGQRVTLRCSPRSGDLSVYWYQQSLDQGLQFLIQYYNGEERAKGNILERFSAQQFPDLHSELNLSSLELGDSALYFCASSVSVAISEQFFGPGTRLTVL.

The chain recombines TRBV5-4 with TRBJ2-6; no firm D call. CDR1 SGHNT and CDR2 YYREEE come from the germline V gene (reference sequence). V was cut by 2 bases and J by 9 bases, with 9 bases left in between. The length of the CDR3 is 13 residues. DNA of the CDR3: TGTGCCAGCAGCTTTCCCCCCGTCAACGTCCTGACTTTC. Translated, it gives CASSFPPVNVLTF.

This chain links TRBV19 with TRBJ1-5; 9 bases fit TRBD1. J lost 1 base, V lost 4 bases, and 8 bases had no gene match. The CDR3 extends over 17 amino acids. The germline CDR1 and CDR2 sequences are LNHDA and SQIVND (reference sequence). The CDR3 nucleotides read TGTGCCAGTAGTAGACACCCGGGACAGGGCAGCAATCAGCCCCAGCATTTT. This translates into CASSRHPGQGSNQPQHF. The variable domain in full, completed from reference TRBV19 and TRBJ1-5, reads DGGITQSPKYLFRKEGQNVTLSCEQNLNHDAMYWYRQDPGQGLRLIYYSQIVNDFQKGDIAEGYSVSREKKESFPLTVTSAQKNPTAFYLCASSRHPGQGSNQPQHFGDGTRLSIL.

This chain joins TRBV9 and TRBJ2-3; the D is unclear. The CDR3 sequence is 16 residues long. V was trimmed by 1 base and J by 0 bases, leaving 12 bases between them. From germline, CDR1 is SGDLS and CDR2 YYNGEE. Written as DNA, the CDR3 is TGTGCCAGCAGCGTATATGGGCGAGCGAGCACAGATACGCAGTATTTT. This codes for CASSVYGRASTDTQYF.

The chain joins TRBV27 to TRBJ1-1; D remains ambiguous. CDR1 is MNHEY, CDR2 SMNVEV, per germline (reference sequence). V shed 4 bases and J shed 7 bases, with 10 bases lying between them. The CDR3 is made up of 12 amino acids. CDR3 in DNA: TGTGCCAGCAGTTCAGTTAGGCGTGAAGCTTTCTTT. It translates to CASSSVRREAFF.

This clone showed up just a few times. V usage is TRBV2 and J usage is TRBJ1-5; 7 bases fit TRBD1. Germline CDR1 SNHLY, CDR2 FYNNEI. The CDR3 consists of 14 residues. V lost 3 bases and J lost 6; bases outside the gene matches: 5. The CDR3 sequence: CASSDDRATQPQHF. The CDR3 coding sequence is TGTGCCAGCAGTGACGACAGGGCCACTCAGCCCCAGCATTTT.

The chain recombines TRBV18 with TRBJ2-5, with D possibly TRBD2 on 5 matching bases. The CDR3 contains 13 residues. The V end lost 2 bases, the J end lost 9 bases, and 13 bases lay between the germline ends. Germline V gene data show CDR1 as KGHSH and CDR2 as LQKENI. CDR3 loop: CASSPVQVGAQYF. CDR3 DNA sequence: TGTGCCAGCTCACCAGTGCAGGTCGGGGCCCAGTACTTC.

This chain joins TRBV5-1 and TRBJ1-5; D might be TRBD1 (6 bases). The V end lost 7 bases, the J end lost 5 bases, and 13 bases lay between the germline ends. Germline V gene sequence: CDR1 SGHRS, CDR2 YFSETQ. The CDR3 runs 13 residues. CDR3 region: CASSTGLDQPQHF. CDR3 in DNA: TGCGCCAGCTCCACAGGGTTGGATCAGCCCCAGCATTTT. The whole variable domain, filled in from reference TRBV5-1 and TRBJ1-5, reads KAGVTQTPRYLIKTRGQQVTLSCSPISGHRSVSWYQQTPGQGLQFLFEYFSETQRNKGNFPGRFSGRQFSNSRSEMNVSTLELGDSALYLCASSTGLDQPQHFGDGTRLSIL.

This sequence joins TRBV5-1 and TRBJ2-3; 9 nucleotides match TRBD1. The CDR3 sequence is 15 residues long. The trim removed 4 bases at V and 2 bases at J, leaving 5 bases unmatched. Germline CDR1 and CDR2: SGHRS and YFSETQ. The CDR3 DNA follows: TGCGCCAGCAGCGCGGGACAGGGCATCACAGATACGCAGTATTTT. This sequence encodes CASSAGQGITDTQYF.

CDR3 sequence (DNA): TGTGCCAGCAGTAGTAGGGGGTTCGGCTATGGCTACACCTTC. Amino acids: CASSSRGFGYGYTF. This chain links TRBV6-5 with TRBJ1-2, with D tentatively TRBD1 (6 bases). CDR1 and CDR2 from the germline V gene are MNHEY and SVGAGI. The CDR3 totals 14 residues. V gave up 5 bases and J gave up 4 bases, with 14 bases separating them.

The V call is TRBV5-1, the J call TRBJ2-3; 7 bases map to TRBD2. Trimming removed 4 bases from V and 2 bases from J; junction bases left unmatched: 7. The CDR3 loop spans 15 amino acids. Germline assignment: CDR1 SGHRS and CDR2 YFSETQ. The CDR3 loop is CASSVPGLYTDTQYF. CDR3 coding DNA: TGCGCCAGCAGCGTACCGGGACTATACACAGATACGCAGTATTTT.

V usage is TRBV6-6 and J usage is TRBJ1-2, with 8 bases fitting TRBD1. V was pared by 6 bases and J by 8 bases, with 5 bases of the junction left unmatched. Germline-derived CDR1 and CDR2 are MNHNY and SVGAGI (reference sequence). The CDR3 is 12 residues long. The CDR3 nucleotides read TGTGCCAGCAGCCAGGACAGGGTCGGCTACACCTTC. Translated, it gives CASSQDRVGYTF.

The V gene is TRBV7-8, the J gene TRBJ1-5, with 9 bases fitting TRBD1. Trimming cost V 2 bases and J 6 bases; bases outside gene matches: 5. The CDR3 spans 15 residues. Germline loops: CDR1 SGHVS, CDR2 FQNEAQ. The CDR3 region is CASSLRDREGQPQHF. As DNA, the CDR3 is TGTGCCAGCAGCTTAAGGGACAGGGAGGGTCAGCCCCAGCATTTT.

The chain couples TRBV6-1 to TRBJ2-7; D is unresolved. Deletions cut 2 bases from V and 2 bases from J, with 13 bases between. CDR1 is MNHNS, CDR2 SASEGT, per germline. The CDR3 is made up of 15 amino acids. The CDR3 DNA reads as TGTGCCAGCAGTGAATTGGGTGGCGGAACCTACGAGCAGTACTTC. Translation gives CASSELGGGTYEQYF.

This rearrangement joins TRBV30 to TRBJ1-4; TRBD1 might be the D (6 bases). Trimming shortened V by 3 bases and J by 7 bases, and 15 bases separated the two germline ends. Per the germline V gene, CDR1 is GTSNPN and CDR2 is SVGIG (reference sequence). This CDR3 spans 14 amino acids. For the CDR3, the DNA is TGTGCCTGGAGCGAGGGGGGGAACGCTGAAAAACTGTTTTTT. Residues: CAWSEGGNAEKLFF.

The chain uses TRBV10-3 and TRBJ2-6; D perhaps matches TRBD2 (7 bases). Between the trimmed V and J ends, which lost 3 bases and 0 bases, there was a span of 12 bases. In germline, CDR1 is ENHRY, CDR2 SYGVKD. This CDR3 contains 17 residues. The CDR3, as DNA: TGTGCCATCAGTGACGGGCGGGGGCGCTCTGGGGCCAACGTCCTGACTTTC. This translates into CAISDGRGRSGANVLTF.

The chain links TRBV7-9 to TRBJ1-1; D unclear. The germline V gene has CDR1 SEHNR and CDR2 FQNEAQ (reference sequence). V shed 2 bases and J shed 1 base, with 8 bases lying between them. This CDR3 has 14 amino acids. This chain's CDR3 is CASSLSGTNTEAFF. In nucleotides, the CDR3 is TGTGCCAGCAGCTTATCGGGCACGAACACTGAAGCTTTCTTT.